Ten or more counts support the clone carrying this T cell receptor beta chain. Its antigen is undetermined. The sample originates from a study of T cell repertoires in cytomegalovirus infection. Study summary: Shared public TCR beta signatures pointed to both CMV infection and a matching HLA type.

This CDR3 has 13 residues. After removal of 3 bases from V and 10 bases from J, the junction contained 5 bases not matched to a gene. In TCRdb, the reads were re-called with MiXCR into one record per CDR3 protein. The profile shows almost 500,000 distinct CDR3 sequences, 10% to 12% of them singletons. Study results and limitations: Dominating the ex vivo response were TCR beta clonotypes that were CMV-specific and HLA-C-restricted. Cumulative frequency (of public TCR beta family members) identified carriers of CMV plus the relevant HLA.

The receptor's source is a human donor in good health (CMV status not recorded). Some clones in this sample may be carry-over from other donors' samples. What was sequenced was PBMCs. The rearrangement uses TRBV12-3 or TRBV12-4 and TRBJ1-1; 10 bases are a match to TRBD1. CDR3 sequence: CASSFRGQGRAFF. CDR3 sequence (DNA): TGTGCCAGCAGTTTTAGGGGACAGGGGAGAGCTTTCTTT.